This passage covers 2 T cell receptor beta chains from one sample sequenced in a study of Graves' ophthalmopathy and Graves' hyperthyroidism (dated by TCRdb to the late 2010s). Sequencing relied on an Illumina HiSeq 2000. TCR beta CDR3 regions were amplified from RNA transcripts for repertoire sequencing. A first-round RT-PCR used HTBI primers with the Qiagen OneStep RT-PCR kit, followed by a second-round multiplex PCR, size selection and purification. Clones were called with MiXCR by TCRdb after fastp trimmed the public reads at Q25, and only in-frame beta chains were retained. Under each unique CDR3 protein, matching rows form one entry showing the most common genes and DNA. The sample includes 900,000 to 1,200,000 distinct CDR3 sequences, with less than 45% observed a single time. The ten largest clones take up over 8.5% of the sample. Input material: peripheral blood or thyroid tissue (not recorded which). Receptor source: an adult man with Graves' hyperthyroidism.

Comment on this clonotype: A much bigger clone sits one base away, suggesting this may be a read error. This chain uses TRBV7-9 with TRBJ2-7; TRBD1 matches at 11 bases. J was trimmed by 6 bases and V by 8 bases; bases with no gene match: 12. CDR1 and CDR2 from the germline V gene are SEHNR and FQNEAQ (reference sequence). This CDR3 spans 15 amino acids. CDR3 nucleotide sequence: TGTGCCAGCGGCCCGGGACAGGGGGGTCTTCGCGAGCAGTACTTC. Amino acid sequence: CASGPGQGGLREQYF.

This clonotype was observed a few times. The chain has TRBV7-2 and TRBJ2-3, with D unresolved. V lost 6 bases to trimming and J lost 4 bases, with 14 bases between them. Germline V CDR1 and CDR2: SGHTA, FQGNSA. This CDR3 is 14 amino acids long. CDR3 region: CASSSPRVPDTQYF. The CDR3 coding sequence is TGTGCCAGCAGTTCCCCCCGGGTCCCAGATACGCAGTATTTT.